The 31 T cell receptor beta chains below were found in one sample sequenced in a study of shared clonotypes between healthy human individuals. Here immunoSEQ multiplex PCR was the method, and the copy in TCRdb shows in-frame clones only, minus some. This sample has under 2,500,000 clones, with 95% found just once. What was sequenced was naive CD4+ T cells sorted from blood. Subset: CD45RA+ positively selected. Receptors originate from a young man in good health.

The V and J genes are TRBV18 and TRBJ1-4; D is undetermined. The CDR3 is made up of 13 amino acids. From germline, CDR1 is KGHSH and CDR2 LQKENI. Trimming removed 1 base from V and 7 bases from J, with 7 bases in between. CDR3 nucleotides: TGTGCCAGCTCACCACTCTTTAGTGAAAAACTGTTTTTT. Encoded protein: CASSPLFSEKLFF.

The chain employs TRBV6-6 and TRBJ1-4; maybe TRBD1 (5 bases). Between the trimmed V and J ends, which lost 4 bases and 8 bases, there was a span of 11 bases. Germline values: CDR1 MNHNY, CDR2 SVGAGI (reference sequence). This CDR3 has 13 amino acids. As DNA, the CDR3 is TGTGCCAGCAGTTTTAGACAGTCCGAAAAACTGTTTTTT. It specifies CASSFRQSEKLFF.

The V gene is TRBV30, the J gene TRBJ1-6, with a tentative D call TRBD1 (5 bases). V was shortened by 3 bases and J by 7 bases, with 19 bases between the two germline ends. CDR3 length: 16 residues. Germline CDR1 is GTSNPN and CDR2 is SVGIG (reference sequence). The CDR3 region has the DNA TGTGCCTGGAGGGGGACCAAGTCCTTGGGGAATTCACCCCTCCACTTT. Protein product: CAWRGTKSLGNSPLHF.

This clone was seen just once. The J gene is TRBJ2-6, the V gene TRBV6-6; D is undetermined. V gave up 5 bases and J gave up 0 bases, with 11 bases separating them. Germline loops: CDR1 MNHNY, CDR2 SVGAGI (reference sequence). The CDR3 length is 16 residues. The CDR3 sequence is CASSVGPSSGANVLTF. DNA of the CDR3: TGTGCCAGCAGTGTCGGACCGAGCTCTGGGGCCAACGTCCTGACTTTC.

V and J are TRBV7-2 and TRBJ2-3, with D hard to call. Trimming took 5 bases from V and 0 from J, leaving 12 bases between them. CDR1 SGHTA and CDR2 FQGNSA come from the germline V gene. CDR3 length equals 15 residues. CDR3 amino acids: CASSPYLLSTDTQYF. The CDR3 nucleotides read TGTGCCAGCAGCCCCTATCTTCTCAGCACAGATACGCAGTATTTT.

DNA of the CDR3: TGTGCCATCAGGGGGACAGAATCCACTGAAGCTTTCTTT. Translating gives CAIRGTESTEAFF. This rearrangement joins TRBV10-3 to TRBJ1-1; 7 bases agree with TRBD1. The CDR3 runs 13 residues. CDR1 ENHRY and CDR2 SYGVKD come from the germline V gene. Germline trimming cut 6 bases from V and 4 bases from J; bases unmatched to any gene: 5.

DNA of the CDR3: TGTGCCAGCAGCTTAGCCGGCTTTTCACCCCTCCACTTT. It is translated as CASSLAGFSPLHF. The chain links TRBV11-2 to TRBJ1-6, with D unclear. V dropped 1 base and J dropped 9 bases, with 7 bases sitting between them. Germline V gene sequence: CDR1 SGHAT, CDR2 FQNNGV. This CDR3 is built from 13 residues.

The chain uses TRBV5-1 and TRBJ1-6; D not resolved. The germline V gene has CDR1 SGHRS and CDR2 YFSETQ. This CDR3 has 15 amino acids. V dropped 0 bases and J dropped 4 bases, with 8 bases sitting between them. The CDR3 region has the DNA TGCGCCAGCAGCTTGGGGGCTGATTATAATTCACCCCTCCACTTT. Its protein is CASSLGADYNSPLHF. Using reference TRBV5-1 and TRBJ1-6 for the parts outside the CDR3, the full variable domain is KAGVTQTPRYLIKTRGQQVTLSCSPISGHRSVSWYQQTPGQGLQFLFEYFSETQRNKGNFPGRFSGRQFSNSRSEMNVSTLELGDSALYLCASSLGADYNSPLHFGNGTRLTVT.

The chain employs TRBV6-5 and TRBJ2-3; D may be TRBD1 (5 bases). The germline V gene encodes CDR1 MNHEY and CDR2 SVGAGI. V lost 5 bases and J 0 bases, leaving 12 bases between the germline ends. This CDR3 is 15 amino acids long. In nucleotides, the CDR3 is TGTGCCAGCAGTACTCGCAGGGCTAGCACAGATACGCAGTATTTT. This sequence encodes CASSTRRASTDTQYF.

The chain joins TRBV5-6 to TRBJ2-3, with unresolved D. The CDR3 runs to 14 residues. The germline V and J ends were trimmed by 0 bases and 1 base, with 6 bases remaining between them. Germline V CDR1 and CDR2: SGHDT, YYEEEE. CDR3 in DNA: TGTGCCAGCAGCTTGGGCGCCCGCACAGATACGCAGTATTTT. Its protein product is CASSLGARTDTQYF.

The chain couples TRBV10-1 to TRBJ2-3, with a tentative D call TRBD1 (5 bases). Germline lookup yields CDR1 WNHNN and CDR2 SYGVQD (reference sequence). There are 12 residues in the CDR3. V dropped 4 bases and J dropped 9 bases, with 11 bases sitting between them. In nucleotides, the CDR3 is TGCGCCAGCAGTGGTCTGCAGGGAACGCAGTATTTT. Translated, it gives CASSGLQGTQYF.

The gene calls are TRBV5-1 and TRBJ2-5, with 7 bases matching TRBD2. Germline CDR1 reads SGHRS; CDR2 reads YFSETQ. J was trimmed by 1 base and V by 5 bases; bases with no gene match: 5. The CDR3 loop spans 14 amino acids. CDR3 nucleotide sequence: TGCGCCAGCAGGGCGGGGGTAGTCCAAGAGACCCAGTACTTC. Translating it yields CASRAGVVQETQYF.

This sequence joins TRBV11-2 and TRBJ2-7; D is ambiguous. V lost 2 bases, J lost 3 bases, and 11 bases lay in between. CDR3 length equals 14 residues. Germline V gene data show CDR1 as SGHAT and CDR2 as FQNNGV. The CDR3 loop is CASSLKQLVYEQYF. CDR3 in DNA: TGTGCCAGCAGCTTAAAACAGCTCGTCTACGAGCAGTACTTC.

The rearrangement links TRBV11-2 to TRBJ2-7, with TRBD2 identical over 9 bases. The CDR3 has 16 residues. V was clipped by 0 bases and J by 2 bases; unmatched bases: 5. Per the germline V gene, CDR1 is SGHAT and CDR2 is FQNNGV. CDR3 region: CASSLDLASGTYEQYF. CDR3 coding DNA: TGTGCCAGCAGCTTAGATTTGGCTAGCGGGACCTACGAGCAGTACTTC. Full variable domain (remainder filled in from reference TRBV11-2 and TRBJ2-7): EAGVAQSPRYKIIEKRQSVAFWCNPISGHATLYWYQQILGQGPKLLIQFQNNGVVDDSQLPKDRFSAERLKGVDSTLKIQPAKLEDSAVYLCASSLDLASGTYEQYFGPGTRLTVT.

The rearrangement joins TRBV27 to TRBJ2-4; tentatively, D is TRBD1 (6 bases). The CDR3 totals 17 residues. In germline, CDR1 is MNHEY, CDR2 SMNVEV (reference sequence). The ends were cut back, 7 bases at V and 5 bases at J, with 24 bases in the middle. Here the CDR3 DNA reads TGTGCCAGCACCTTCGACAGGCTATGCCTTACCCAAAACATTCAGTACTTC. It encodes CASTFDRLCLTQNIQYF.

Comments on this clone: This CDR3 is also generated by other DNA sequences in the sample. The rearrangement joins TRBV6-5 to TRBJ2-7, with D tentatively TRBD2 (6 bases). In germline, CDR1 is MNHEY, CDR2 SVGAGI. V shed 8 bases and J shed 0 bases, with 11 bases lying between them. The length of the CDR3 is 13 residues. The CDR3 bases are TGTGCCAGCCGGCGGGGCATCTCCTACGAGCAGTACTTC. It yields the protein CASRRGISYEQYF.

This clone was seen once. The chain employs TRBV9 and TRBJ1-2; D unresolved. This CDR3 contains 13 residues. From germline, CDR1 is SGDLS and CDR2 YYNGEE. The V end was cut by 4 bases, the J end by 8 bases, with 15 bases between. CDR3 sequence (DNA): TGTGCCAGCAGCCCAGACCTTATGGGGGGCTACACCTTC. Translated, it gives CASSPDLMGGYTF.

The chain is built from TRBV4-1 and TRBJ2-7, with D perhaps TRBD1 (6 bases). In germline, CDR1 is MGHRA, CDR2 YSYEKL. This CDR3 has 15 residues. Deletions cut 3 bases from V and 6 bases from J, with 18 bases between. The DNA of the CDR3 is TGCGCCAGCAGCCAGGGCCTTCTAACAGGGAGCGAGCAGTACTTC. It codes for CASSQGLLTGSEQYF.

The chain has TRBV11-3 and TRBJ2-3; D may correspond to TRBD1 or TRBD2 (6 bases each). In germline, CDR1 is SGHNT, CDR2 YENEEA. The V end was cut by 3 bases, the J end by 10 bases, with 20 bases between. CDR3 length equals 15 residues. CDR3 residues: CASSFHGTTGTAQYF. As DNA, the CDR3 is TGTGCCAGCAGCTTCCACGGTACCACAGGGACTGCGCAGTATTTT.

For the CDR3, the DNA is TGTGCCAGCTCACCACCGATGGGGCAGCCCACCGGGGAGCTGTTTTTT. Protein: CASSPPMGQPTGELFF. This sequence joins TRBV18 and TRBJ2-2, with D possibly being TRBD1 (5 bases). The V and J ends lost 0 bases and 4 bases respectively, with 12 bases between them. The CDR3 extends over 16 amino acids. Germline assignment: CDR1 KGHSH and CDR2 LQKENI.

This chain joins TRBV2 and TRBJ1-3; 8 nucleotides align to TRBD1. V shed 4 bases, J shed 0 bases, and the junction held 2 bases outside the gene matches. The CDR3 contains 15 residues. Germline loops: CDR1 SNHLY, CDR2 FYNNEI. In DNA, the CDR3 is TGTGCCAGCAGTGCGGGACAGGCCTCTGGAAACACCATATATTTT. This encodes CASSAGQASGNTIYF.

This clone has a single count. The chain uses TRBV15 and TRBJ2-5; no reliable D call. The CDR3 totals 13 residues. V shed 2 bases and J shed 4 bases, with 8 bases lying between them. The germline V gene has CDR1 LNHNV and CDR2 YYDKDF (reference sequence). The CDR3 loop is CATSRSLVETQYF. The CDR3, as DNA: TGTGCCACCAGCAGATCTCTAGTAGAGACCCAGTACTTC.

In regard to this clone: At the DNA level, this CDR3 is encoded by other sequences in the same sample as well. J is TRBJ1-2 and V is TRBV7-2; D gene unclear. Germline V gives CDR1 SGHTA, CDR2 FQGNSA. The CDR3 is 14 residues long. Trimming took 3 bases from V and 0 from J, leaving 8 bases between them. CDR3 bases: TGTGCCAGCAGCTTTGGCAGCCCTAACTATGGCTACACCTTC. It specifies CASSFGSPNYGYTF.

The chain recombines TRBV27 with TRBJ2-1, with 10 bases aligning to TRBD2. The J segment lost 0 bases and the V segment lost 4 bases, leaving 6 bases of the junction unmatched. This CDR3 comprises 17 residues. Germline lookup yields CDR1 MNHEY and CDR2 SMNVEV (reference sequence). DNA for the CDR3: TGTGCCAGCAGTTGGGTTAGCGGGAGGAGCTCCTACAATGAGCAGTTCTTC. As protein: CASSWVSGRSSYNEQFF.

This chain joins TRBV30 and TRBJ2-1; 7 nucleotides align to TRBD2. Per the germline V gene, CDR1 is GTSNPN and CDR2 is SVGIG (reference sequence). The CDR3 is 15 residues long. The J segment lost 9 bases and the V segment lost 6 bases, leaving 17 bases of the junction unmatched. CDR3 sequence: CACLPRLARSPEQFF. Here the CDR3 DNA reads TGTGCCTGTCTACCCCGACTAGCCCGCAGTCCTGAGCAGTTCTTC.

Concerning this clone: Different DNA sequences within this sample yield the same CDR3. V gene TRBV27 combines with J gene TRBJ2-7; D perhaps matches TRBD2 (6 bases). Per germline, CDR1 MNHEY and CDR2 SMNVEV (reference sequence). V dropped 6 bases and J dropped 4 bases, with 13 bases sitting between them. This CDR3 has 13 residues. The CDR3 protein is CASSPRGLYEQYF. The CDR3 DNA follows: TGTGCCAGCAGCCCCCGGGGACTTTACGAGCAGTACTTC.

This clone is a singleton in its sample. This chain connects TRBV5-6 to TRBJ1-3; D unresolved. This CDR3 has 15 amino acids. Deletions cut 3 bases from V and 0 bases from J, with 10 bases between. From germline, CDR1 is SGHDT and CDR2 YYEEEE. Written as DNA, the CDR3 is TGTGCCAGCAGCTGGAAACGGGTCTCTGGAAACACCATATATTTT. Translated, it gives CASSWKRVSGNTIYF.

The chain employs TRBV13 and TRBJ1-4, with D unresolved. CDR3 length: 18 amino acids. Germline V CDR1 and CDR2: PRHDT, FYEKMQ (reference sequence). V lost 5 bases and J 0 bases, leaving 19 bases between the germline ends. CDR3 bases: TGTGCCAGCAGCGCTGCGCCGATGGGTCTTGCAACTAATGAAAAACTGTTTTTT. Its protein product is CASSAAPMGLATNEKLFF.

The CDR3 protein is CAWGRDRGGPRGYTF. For the CDR3, the DNA is TGTGCCTGGGGCCGAGACAGGGGGGGGCCAAGGGGCTACACCTTC. The rearrangement joins TRBV30 to TRBJ1-2; 9 positions agree with TRBD1. The CDR3 is made up of 15 amino acids. V lost 5 bases to trimming and J lost 8 bases; unmatched junction nucleotides: 15. Germline V lookup: CDR1 GTSNPN, CDR2 SVGIG (reference sequence).

This sequence joins TRBV6-5 and TRBJ1-1; no definite D call. CDR1 is MNHEY and CDR2 is SVGAGI in the germline V gene. The CDR3 has 15 amino acids. Trimming removed 10 bases at V and 4 bases at J, with 22 bases between. CDR3 region: CATIARGPRGTEAFF. CDR3 nucleotide sequence: TGTGCCACTATAGCGAGAGGCCCTCGAGGCACTGAAGCTTTCTTT.

The chain recombines TRBV2 with TRBJ1-1; D is perhaps TRBD1 (6 bases). Trimming cost V 5 bases and J 3 bases, with 19 bases left between them. The CDR3 contains 16 residues. Germline V CDR1 and CDR2: SNHLY, FYNNEI. In DNA form, the CDR3 reads TGTGCCAGCAGTACAGGGACCATTTATACGTACACTGAAGCTTTCTTT. Its translation is CASSTGTIYTYTEAFF. The full variable domain, its missing parts supplied by reference TRBV2 and TRBJ1-1, is EPEVTQTPSHQVTQMGQEVILRCVPISNHLYFYWYRQILGQKVEFLVSFYNNEISEKSEIFDDQFSVERPDGSNFTLKIRSTKLEDSAMYFCASSTGTIYTYTEAFFGQGTRLTVV.